A selection of T cell receptor beta chains follows, all from one sample in a study of cytomegalovirus exposure and HLA in healthy donors. Only in-frame clones appear in the TCRdb table, and some are missing; sequencing was by immunoSEQ multiplex PCR. The sample carries some 90,000 clones, more than 60% recorded once. Sequenced material: PBMCs. These receptors were obtained from a middle-aged man in good health and CMV-seronegative. Both conserved end residues are part of each CDR3. D genes are given only for firm matches. Clone size is stated in some rows and not others, as once, few, many or a class when expanded.

v_call: TRBV15; j_call: TRBJ2-2; clone_size: .; d_call: TRBD1; cdr3_aa: CATSSGHRDRGPGELFF; cdr3_nt: TGTGCCACCAGCAGTGGACACCGGGACAGGGGACCCGGGGAGCTGTTTTTT
v_call: TRBV11-1; j_call: TRBJ1-2; clone_size: few; d_call: .; cdr3_aa: CASSSHPGNGYTF; cdr3_nt: TGTGCCAGCAGCTCCCACCCTGGCAACGGCTACACCTTC
v_call: TRBV6-6; j_call: TRBJ1-6; clone_size: .; d_call: .; cdr3_aa: CASHSGSRGSSPLHF; cdr3_nt: TGTGCCAGCCATTCAGGGTCTCGGGGGAGTTCACCCCTCCACTTT
v_call: TRBV28; j_call: TRBJ2-3; clone_size: .; d_call: TRBD2; cdr3_aa: CASMGGGAADTQYF; cdr3_nt: TGTGCCAGCATGGGCGGGGGGGCCGCAGATACGCAGTATTTT
v_call: TRBV5-1; j_call: TRBJ2-3; clone_size: .; d_call: TRBD2; cdr3_aa: CASSKGLAGGLSRADTQYF; cdr3_nt: TGCGCCAGCAGCAAAGGACTAGCGGGAGGTCTAAGTCGGGCAGATACGCAGTATTTT
v_call: TRBV9; j_call: TRBJ2-3; clone_size: .; d_call: TRBD2; cdr3_aa: CASSVATSGGQSSTDTQYF; cdr3_nt: TGTGCCAGCAGCGTAGCGACTAGCGGGGGGCAATCTAGCACAGATACGCAGTATTTT
v_call: TRBV14; j_call: TRBJ2-3; clone_size: few; d_call: .; cdr3_aa: CASSQETGTDTQYF; cdr3_nt: TGTGCCAGCAGCCAAGAAACCGGGACTGATACGCAGTATTTT
v_call: TRBV9; j_call: TRBJ1-2; clone_size: .; d_call: TRBD1; cdr3_aa: CASRDRAYGYTF; cdr3_nt: TGTGCCAGCAGGGACAGGGCCTATGGCTACACCTTC
v_call: TRBV19; j_call: TRBJ1-5; clone_size: few; d_call: .; cdr3_aa: CASSIFRDRNQPQHF; cdr3_nt: TGTGCCAGTAGTATTTTCAGGGATCGGAATCAGCCCCAGCATTTT
v_call: TRBV7-9; j_call: TRBJ1-4; clone_size: .; d_call: TRBD1; cdr3_aa: CASSADRGYGKLFF; cdr3_nt: TGTGCCAGCAGCGCAGACAGGGGGTATGGAAAACTGTTTTTT
v_call: TRBV20-1; j_call: TRBJ1-1; clone_size: .; d_call: .; cdr3_aa: CSAETPAEAFF; cdr3_nt: TGCAGTGCTGAAACCCCGGCTGAAGCTTTCTTT
v_call: TRBV30; j_call: TRBJ2-7; clone_size: .; d_call: TRBD2; cdr3_aa: CAWRTSGRSYEQYF; cdr3_nt: TGTGCCTGGAGGACTAGCGGGAGGTCCTACGAGCAGTACTTC
v_call: TRBV4-2; j_call: TRBJ2-3; clone_size: .; d_call: .; cdr3_aa: CASSQGELGPTDTQYF; cdr3_nt: TGTGCCAGCAGCCAAGGGGAACTAGGGCCCACAGATACGCAGTATTTT
v_call: TRBV6-1; j_call: TRBJ2-6; clone_size: .; d_call: TRBD1; cdr3_aa: CASSALDRFGSGANVLTF; cdr3_nt: TGTGCCAGCAGTGCCTTGGACAGGTTTGGTTCTGGGGCCAACGTCCTGACTTTC
v_call: TRBV7-2; j_call: TRBJ1-6; clone_size: .; d_call: .; cdr3_aa: CASSLGAAHNSPLHF; cdr3_nt: TGTGCCAGCAGCTTAGGAGCTGCCCATAATTCACCCCTCCACTTT
v_call: TRBV28; j_call: TRBJ1-1; clone_size: .; d_call: .; cdr3_aa: CASSLQGISEAFF; cdr3_nt: TGTGCCAGCAGTCTACAGGGAATCTCTGAAGCTTTCTTT
v_call: TRBV4-1; j_call: TRBJ2-7; clone_size: .; d_call: .; cdr3_aa: CASSQDLSSYEQYF; cdr3_nt: TGCGCCAGCAGCCAAGATCTCAGCTCCTACGAGCAGTACTTC
v_call: TRBV5-8; j_call: TRBJ1-6; clone_size: .; d_call: TRBD1; cdr3_aa: CASSPGTGPSYAYNSPLHF; cdr3_nt: TGTGCCAGCAGCCCCGGGACAGGGCCTTCATATGCCTATAATTCACCCCTCCACTTT
v_call: TRBV10-1; j_call: TRBJ2-1; clone_size: .; d_call: .; cdr3_aa: CASSTDFPGSPEQFF; cdr3_nt: TGCGCCAGCAGCACCGACTTTCCGGGGTCCCCTGAGCAGTTCTTC
v_call: TRBV7-9; j_call: TRBJ1-4; clone_size: .; d_call: .; cdr3_aa: CATLRGGEKLFF; cdr3_nt: TGTGCCACCCTCAGGGGTGGTGAAAAACTGTTTTTT
v_call: TRBV20-1; j_call: TRBJ2-7; clone_size: once; d_call: .; cdr3_aa: CSAPQGYEQYF; cdr3_nt: TGCAGTGCCCCTCAGGGCTACGAGCAGTACTTC
v_call: TRBV2; j_call: TRBJ1-2; clone_size: .; d_call: TRBD1; cdr3_aa: CASSEGGQGFYGYTF; cdr3_nt: TGTGCCAGCAGTGAAGGGGGACAGGGCTTCTATGGCTACACCTTC
v_call: TRBV11-2; j_call: TRBJ2-2; clone_size: .; d_call: .; cdr3_aa: CASSLDRVTGELFF; cdr3_nt: TGTGCCAGCAGCTTAGATCGGGTCACCGGGGAGCTGTTTTTT
v_call: TRBV19; j_call: TRBJ2-7; clone_size: .; d_call: TRBD2; cdr3_aa: CASSVGLARAEQYF; cdr3_nt: TGTGCCAGTAGTGTCGGACTAGCGAGGGCCGAGCAGTACTTC
v_call: TRBV28; j_call: TRBJ2-2; clone_size: once; d_call: .; cdr3_aa: CASSTGSTGELFF; cdr3_nt: TGTGCCAGCTCGACAGGATCGACCGGGGAGCTGTTTTTT
v_call: TRBV27; j_call: TRBJ1-5; clone_size: .; d_call: .; cdr3_aa: CASSLGQGSNQPQHF; cdr3_nt: TGTGCCAGCAGTTTAGGGCAGGGGAGCAATCAGCCCCAGCATTTT
v_call: TRBV4-2; j_call: TRBJ2-2; clone_size: .; d_call: TRBD2; cdr3_aa: CASSERGANTGELFF; cdr3_nt: TGTGCCAGCAGCGAGCGGGGTGCGAACACCGGGGAGCTGTTTTTT
v_call: TRBV4-2; j_call: TRBJ1-1; clone_size: few; d_call: .; cdr3_aa: CASSPLSGGLNTEAFF; cdr3_nt: TGTGCCAGCAGCCCCCTGTCCGGGGGATTGAACACTGAAGCTTTCTTT
v_call: TRBV4-1; j_call: TRBJ2-1; clone_size: .; d_call: TRBD2; cdr3_aa: CASSYTSGGEQFF; cdr3_nt: TGCGCCAGCAGCTATACTAGCGGGGGCGAGCAGTTCTTC
v_call: TRBV5-8; j_call: TRBJ2-7; clone_size: few; d_call: TRBD1; cdr3_aa: CASSFDPGQASEQYF; cdr3_nt: TGTGCCAGCAGCTTTGATCCGGGACAGGCTAGCGAGCAGTACTTC
v_call: TRBV4-3; j_call: TRBJ2-5; clone_size: few; d_call: .; cdr3_aa: CASSQAGLERQETQYF; cdr3_nt: TGCGCCAGCAGCCAAGCTGGTTTAGAACGTCAAGAGACCCAGTACTTC
v_call: TRBV6-5; j_call: TRBJ1-6; clone_size: .; d_call: .; cdr3_aa: CASSSQGDGSPLHF; cdr3_nt: TGTGCCAGCAGTTCACAGGGTGACGGTTCACCCCTCCACTTT
v_call: TRBV4-1; j_call: TRBJ2-4; clone_size: .; d_call: .; cdr3_aa: CASSPGQQGNVKNIQYF; cdr3_nt: TGCGCCAGCAGCCCAGGACAACAGGGTAATGTGAAGAACATTCAGTACTTC
v_call: TRBV19; j_call: TRBJ2-3; clone_size: few; d_call: TRBD2; cdr3_aa: CASRGLAAYTQYF; cdr3_nt: TGTGCCAGTAGGGGACTAGCGGCGTATACGCAGTATTTT
v_call: TRBV7-9; j_call: TRBJ1-5; clone_size: .; d_call: TRBD1; cdr3_aa: CSSSLVPPTGADQPQHF; cdr3_nt: TGTTCCAGCAGCTTAGTCCCCCCCACAGGGGCCGATCAGCCCCAGCATTTT
v_call: TRBV29-1; j_call: TRBJ2-5; clone_size: .; d_call: TRBD2; cdr3_aa: CSVPHTSGAKETQYF; cdr3_nt: TGCAGCGTTCCGCACACTAGCGGGGCCAAAGAGACCCAGTACTTC
v_call: TRBV29-1; j_call: TRBJ2-1; clone_size: few; d_call: .; cdr3_aa: CSVAFASYNEQFF; cdr3_nt: TGCAGCGTGGCCTTTGCCTCCTACAATGAGCAGTTCTTC